The 17 T cell receptor beta chains given below trace back to one sample, sequenced in a study of blood T cell repertoires in COVID-19 (dated by TCRdb to 2018 to 2020). Library creation used the immunoSEQ multiplex PCR assay. TCRdb obtained this table from immuneACCESS and retained in-frame rearrangements with V and J assigned. These tables miss some clones; where compared with another copy, unresolved V genes account for less than half of the shortfall, and the remainder is unexplained. For this sample there are approximately 25,000 clones; roughly 80% appear just once. The top ten clonotypes cover about three fifths of the sample. Input material: peripheral blood. These receptors came from an elderly woman with acute or convalescent COVID-19.

The chain carries TRBV15 and TRBJ1-5; 8 bases match TRBD1. Germline V gene sequence: CDR1 LNHNV, CDR2 YYDKDF (reference sequence). V shed 5 bases and J 4 bases; nucleotides not matched to a gene: 4. The length of the CDR3 is 14 residues. CDR3: CATSADRGNQPQHF. DNA for the CDR3: TGTGCCACCAGCGCCGACAGGGGAAATCAGCCCCAGCATTTT.

V is TRBV3-1 (or the pseudogene TRBV3-2) and J is TRBJ2-2, with 8 bases matching TRBD1. Germline CDR1 and CDR2: LGHDT and YNNKEL (reference sequence). The CDR3 spans 18 residues. V shed 5 bases and J 0 bases; nucleotides not matched to a gene: 11. This CDR3 reads CASSKGQGKRANTGELFF. For the CDR3, the DNA is TGTGCCAGCAGCAAAGGACAGGGAAAAAGAGCGAACACCGGGGAGCTGTTTTTT.

The chain employs TRBV24-1 and TRBJ2-1, with 8 bases that match TRBD2. V trimming: 10 bases; J trimming: 10 bases; junction bases outside the gene matches: 14. The germline V gene encodes CDR1 KGHDR and CDR2 SFDVKD. The CDR3 has 14 residues. In DNA, the CDR3 is TGTGCCACTGGGCCCGGGACTAGAGGTAGGGAGCAGTTCTTC. It translates to CATGPGTRGREQFF.

This clone was found a few times. The rearrangement uses TRBV25-1 and TRBJ1-2, with D tentatively TRBD1 (5 bases). Germline CDR1 and CDR2: MGHDK and SYGVNS. V was shortened by 2 bases and J by 1 base, with 17 bases between the two germline ends. The CDR3 extends over 17 amino acids. CDR3 DNA sequence: TGTGCCAGCAGTGAAACGGGTGGGGCACTTTATAACTATGGCTACACCTTC. Its translation: CASSETGGALYNYGYTF.

The V call is TRBV14, the J call TRBJ1-2; D is undetermined. Germline V gene data show CDR1 as SGHDN and CDR2 as FVKESK. The germline V and J ends were trimmed by 0 bases and 7 bases, with 18 bases remaining between them. This CDR3 has 16 residues. CDR3 DNA sequence: TGTGCCAGCAGCCAAGATGGCGGGGTCCGAACCCTTGGCTACACCTTC. Amino acid sequence: CASSQDGGVRTLGYTF.

This clone was counted ten times or more. The CDR3 coding sequence is TGCGCCAGCAGCCCTCCAGGGGGTGGAAACATTCAGTACTTC. Its translation is CASSPPGGGNIQYF. The genes are TRBV4-1 and TRBJ2-4; 7 positions match TRBD1. With 4 bases clipped from V and 6 bases from J, the junction kept 6 bases outside the gene matches. CDR1 MGHRA and CDR2 YSYEKL come from the germline V gene. CDR3 size: 14 residues.

J is TRBJ2-3 and V is TRBV7-8, with D perhaps matching TRBD1 (6 bases). V was trimmed by 4 bases and J by 6 bases, leaving 14 bases between them. The CDR3 runs to 14 residues. CDR1 and CDR2 from the germline V gene are SGHVS and FQNEAQ. CDR3 protein: CASSSPAGEDTQYF. The CDR3 region has the DNA TGTGCCAGCAGCTCCCCGGCAGGGGAGGATACGCAGTATTTT. Filled out from reference TRBV7-8 and TRBJ2-3, the complete variable domain reads GAGVSQSPRYKVAKRGQDVALRCDPISGHVSLFWYQQALGQGPEFLTYFQNEAQLDKSGLPSDRFFAERPEGSVSTLKIQRTQQEDSAVYLCASSSPAGEDTQYFGPGTRLTVL.

This rearrangement joins TRBV23-1 to TRBJ2-2; weak D call: TRBD1 (6 bases). TRBV23-1 is placed among ORFs of uncertain function. CDR3 length: 16 amino acids. Trimming left V 5 bases short and J 0 bases short, with 13 bases between. CDR3 DNA: TGCGCCAGCAGTTCCGGGACAAGTACGAACACCGGGGAGCTGTTTTTT. This sequence encodes CASSSGTSTNTGELFF.

This clone was seen just once. J is TRBJ2-1 and V is TRBV5-4; TRBD2 is a possible D gene (6 bases). The germline CDR1 and CDR2 sequences are SGHNT and YYREEE (reference sequence). The CDR3 has 12 amino acids. Trimming cost V 2 bases and J 9 bases, with 9 bases left between them. The CDR3 here is CASSLTGGEQFF. Here the CDR3 DNA reads TGTGCCAGCAGCTTAACCGGGGGTGAGCAGTTCTTC.

Regarding this clone: Distinct nucleotide sequences in the sample also encode this CDR3. The rearrangement uses TRBV5-1 and TRBJ2-3, with 12 bases identical to TRBD1. Germline CDR1 is SGHRS and CDR2 is YFSETQ. This CDR3 spans 14 amino acids. V gave up 5 bases and J gave up 6 bases; unmatched junction bases: 4. Here the CDR3 reads CASRGQGASDTQYF. For the CDR3, the DNA is TGCGCCAGCAGGGGACAGGGGGCATCCGATACGCAGTATTTT.

This chain connects TRBV11-2 to TRBJ2-1; weak D call: TRBD2 (5 bases). Germline CDR1 reads SGHAT; CDR2 reads FQNNGV. The CDR3 sequence is 13 residues long. Deletions cut 6 bases from V and 7 bases from J, with 13 bases between. In nucleotides, the CDR3 is TGTGCCAGCAGACCAACGGGGTTTAATGAGCAGTTCTTC. It encodes CASRPTGFNEQFF.

The chain combines TRBV7-2 with TRBJ1-5; 7 bases line up with TRBD1. V lost 1 base to trimming and J lost 3 bases; unmatched junction nucleotides: 6. The CDR3 loop spans 16 amino acids. Looked up from germline, CDR1 is SGHTA and CDR2 is FQGNSA. The CDR3 nucleotides read TGTGCCAGCAGCTTAGGAGGGACAGCGATCAATCAGCCCCAGCATTTT. This gives the protein CASSLGGTAINQPQHF. The complete variable domain, with remaining parts taken from reference TRBV7-2 and TRBJ1-5, reads GAGVSQSPSNKVTEKGKDVELRCDPISGHTALYWYRQSLGQGLEFLIYFQGNSAPDKSGLPSDRFSAERTGGSVSTLTIQRTQQEDSAVYLCASSLGGTAINQPQHFGDGTRLSIL.

This chain uses TRBV6-2 or TRBV6-3 with TRBJ1-2, with D possibly being TRBD1 (6 bases). The CDR3 extends over 12 amino acids. V was pared by 5 bases and J by 6 bases, with 10 bases between. Germline values: CDR1 MNHEY, CDR2 SVGEGT. Here the CDR3 DNA reads TGTGCCAGCAGTAGGGGGGGAGATGGCTACACCTTC. This encodes CASSRGGDGYTF.

The chain combines TRBV7-2 with TRBJ2-7; tentative D call: TRBD2 (6 bases). Trimming shortened V by 5 bases and J by 3 bases, and 17 bases separated the two germline ends. The CDR3 extends over 15 amino acids. Germline-derived CDR1 and CDR2 are SGHTA and FQGNSA. DNA of the CDR3: TGTGCCAGCAGCCCAACGGTCCAGGAGGGCTACGAGCAGTACTTC. Protein product: CASSPTVQEGYEQYF.

This chain uses TRBV7-8 with TRBJ2-2; weak D call: TRBD1 (5 bases). This CDR3 has 14 amino acids. V was trimmed by 3 bases and J by 7 bases, leaving 12 bases between them. Germline CDR1 is SGHVS and CDR2 is FQNEAQ. This CDR3 is CASSFSRESGELFF. CDR3 bases: TGTGCCAGCAGCTTTAGCAGGGAAAGCGGGGAGCTGTTTTTT.

V and J are TRBV5-6 and TRBJ2-1; D is ambiguous. Germline-derived CDR1 and CDR2 are SGHDT and YYEEEE. The CDR3 runs to 15 residues. V was pared by 0 bases and J by 6 bases, with 13 bases between. The CDR3 bases are TGTGCCAGCAGCTTGGGGGCAGGTCCTGGCAATGAGCAGTTCTTC. Protein: CASSLGAGPGNEQFF.

This chain links TRBV19 with TRBJ2-5; 10 bases are shared with TRBD1. The CDR3 is made up of 14 amino acids. V was pared by 5 bases and J by 5 bases, with 5 bases of the junction left unmatched. CDR1 is LNHDA, CDR2 SQIVND, per germline (reference sequence). The DNA for the CDR3 is TGTGCCAGTAGTTCGACAGGGGGCTGGGAGACCCAGTACTTC. It encodes CASSSTGGWETQYF.